The next 5 T cell receptor beta chains were all read from a single sample in a study of T cell responses to AZD1222 COVID-19 vaccine. Assay used: immunoSEQ multiplex PCR; TCRdb lists only in-frame clones, some missing. The sample lists about 130,000 clones, 92% occurring once. The input for sequencing was peripheral blood, taken 28 days after the second AZD1222 dose. The receptors here all came from an adult who received the AZD1222 COVID-19 vaccine.

The V call is TRBV6-6, the J call TRBJ2-2, with D hard to call. This CDR3 region has 14 residues. V lost 7 bases, J lost 3 bases, and 12 bases lay in between. Germline V lookup: CDR1 MNHNY, CDR2 SVGAGI (reference sequence). The CDR3 bases are TGTGCCAGCACCCCCTCAAGGGACACCGGGGAGCTGTTTTTT. It codes for CASTPSRDTGELFF.

The J gene is TRBJ1-3, the V gene TRBV7-9, with 8 bases that match TRBD1. The CDR3 has 14 amino acids. Trimming took 4 bases from V and 5 from J; bases not matched to a gene: 4. Germline values: CDR1 SEHNR, CDR2 FQNEAQ (reference sequence). The DNA of the CDR3 is TGTGCCAGCAGCTCCGGACAGGGAAGAAACACCATATATTTT. This gives the protein CASSSGQGRNTIYF.

J is TRBJ2-2 and V is TRBV9; the D gene is possibly TRBD2 (5 bases). The V and J ends lost 0 bases and 6 bases respectively, with 9 bases between them. The CDR3 has 14 residues. Germline CDR1 SGDLS, CDR2 YYNGEE. CDR3 in amino acids: CASSVAGEPGELFF. DNA of the CDR3: TGTGCCAGCAGCGTAGCTGGGGAGCCCGGGGAGCTGTTTTTT.

The rearrangement uses TRBV25-1 and TRBJ2-7, with D possibly being TRBD1 or TRBD2 (5 bases each). With 5 bases removed from V and 2 bases from J, the gap between germline ends came to 25 bases. Germline CDR1 reads MGHDK; CDR2 reads SYGVNS. This CDR3 is 18 amino acids long. The CDR3 sequence: CASSPRSGNGDLPYEQYF. The CDR3, as DNA: TGTGCCAGCAGTCCCAGATCGGGAAATGGGGACCTACCCTACGAGCAGTACTTC.

CDR3 nucleotide sequence: TGCGCCAGCAGCCAAGAACCGGGACAGTTCCTCTATGGCTACACCTTC. Encoded protein: CASSQEPGQFLYGYTF. This chain joins TRBV4-1 and TRBJ1-2, with 7 positions matching TRBD1. V shed 0 bases, J shed 4 bases, and the junction held 8 bases outside the gene matches. CDR1 is MGHRA, CDR2 YSYEKL, per germline. The CDR3 is 16 amino acids.